The T cell receptor beta chain under discussion was sequenced for a study of blood T cell repertoires in COVID-19. Study-wide background: The cDNA or gDNA used as material had been derived from T cells, B-cell-depleted T cells, or PBMCs.

This CDR3 is built from 16 residues. The V gene's germline CDR1 is MNHEY and CDR2 SMNVEV (reference sequence). Trimming pared 6 bases from V and 2 bases from J, leaving 17 bases between. This clone was recorded only once. Measured with immunoSEQ multiplex PCR; TCRdb has only the in-frame clones, and not every one. The repertoire consists of 200,000 to 300,000 clones, with 75% to 95% occurring once and the leading ten covering around 2.5%. Patients in Seattle were enrolled during active infection, then followed longitudinally. The sample was peripheral blood. The V gene is TRBV27, the J gene TRBJ1-3; no definite D call. This TCR derives from a person aged 18-35 years with COVID-19, enrolled during active disease. The CDR3 protein is CASSRLPPGAGNTIYF. The CDR3 DNA reads TGTGCCAGCAGCCGACTACCCCCCGGGGCTGGAAACACCATATATTTT.